Sequencing of this TCR beta chain was carried out in a study of blood T cell repertoires in COVID-19. CDR1 and CDR2 from the germline V gene are MGHRA and YSYEKL. V lost 0 bases, J lost 5 bases, and 7 bases lay in between. This CDR3 is built from 13 residues. Sequencing was performed with immunoSEQ multiplex PCR; in TCRdb, only in-frame clones are kept and a portion is missing. The sample carries 90,000 to 150,000 clones, about 85% recorded once. The sequencing input was peripheral blood. The TCR originated in a man aged 60 to 69 with acute or convalescent COVID-19. The chain recombines TRBV4-1 with TRBJ1-2; no reliable D call. The CDR3 region is CASSQERLYGYTF. CDR3 bases: TGCGCCAGCAGCCAAGAACGTCTATATGGCTACACCTTC.